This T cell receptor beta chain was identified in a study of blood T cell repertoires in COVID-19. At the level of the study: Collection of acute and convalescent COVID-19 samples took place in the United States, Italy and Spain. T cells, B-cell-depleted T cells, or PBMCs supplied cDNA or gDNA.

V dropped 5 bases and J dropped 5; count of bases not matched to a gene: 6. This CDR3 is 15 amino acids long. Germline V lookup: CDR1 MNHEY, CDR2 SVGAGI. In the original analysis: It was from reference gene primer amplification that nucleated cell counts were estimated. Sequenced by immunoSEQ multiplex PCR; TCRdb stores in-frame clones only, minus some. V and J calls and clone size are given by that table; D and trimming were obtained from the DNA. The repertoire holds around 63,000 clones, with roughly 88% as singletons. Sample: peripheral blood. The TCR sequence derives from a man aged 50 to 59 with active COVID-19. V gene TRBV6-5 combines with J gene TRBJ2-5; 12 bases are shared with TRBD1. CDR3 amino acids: CASSKRDRGLETQYF. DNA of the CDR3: TGTGCCAGCAGTAAACGGGACAGGGGGCTGGAGACCCAGTACTTC.